This is a list of T cell receptor beta chains from one sample in a study of a mutant IDH1 vaccine in newly diagnosed glioma. Their cognate antigens are unknown. Assay: immunoSEQ multiplex PCR; the TCRdb copy retains only in-frame clones and omits some. The sample holds 25,000 to 40,000 clones, 60% to 80% seen once. Material: PBMCs, obtained from a glioma patient whose treatment included an IDH1 peptide vaccine. These receptors came from a woman younger than 45 with glioma. Some clones in this sample may be carry-over from other donors' samples. CDR3s include the opening cysteine and the closing phenylalanine or tryptophan. D genes are given only for firm matches. For some rows the clone size is stated as once, few or many, or as a class when expanded; others skip it.

d_gene: -
abundance: -
j_gene: TRBJ2-5
v_gene: TRBV5-1
CDR3nt: TGCGCCAGCAGCTTGGCCGATGAGACCCAGTACTTC
CDR3aa: CASSLADETQYF

d_gene: -
abundance: -
j_gene: TRBJ2-7
v_gene: TRBV5-6
CDR3nt: TGTGCCAGCAGCTCTGCTTTGGGCGAGCAGTACTTC
CDR3aa: CASSSALGEQYF

d_gene: TRBD2
abundance: -
j_gene: TRBJ2-2
v_gene: TRBV23-1
CDR3nt: TGCGCCAGCAGTCCGGACGGACGGACTAGCGGAGTGAACACCGGGGAGCTGTTTTTT
CDR3aa: CASSPDGRTSGVNTGELFF

d_gene: TRBD2
abundance: -
j_gene: TRBJ2-7
v_gene: TRBV10-3
CDR3nt: TGTGCCATCAGCATAGGGACTAGCGGGGCCTACGAGCAGTACTTC
CDR3aa: CAISIGTSGAYEQYF

d_gene: TRBD1
abundance: -
j_gene: TRBJ2-7
v_gene: TRBV28
CDR3nt: TGTGCCAGCAGTGTGACAGGGGGTCACAGCTCCTACGAGCAGTACTTC
CDR3aa: CASSVTGGHSSYEQYF

d_gene: -
abundance: -
j_gene: TRBJ1-4
v_gene: TRBV7-9
CDR3nt: TGTGCCAGCAGCTTAGGCAGGTTTGCAACTAATGAAAAACTGTTTTTT
CDR3aa: CASSLGRFATNEKLFF

d_gene: -
abundance: -
j_gene: TRBJ1-1
v_gene: TRBV29-1
CDR3nt: TGCAGCGTTGAAGATCCTGGGCAGCAAAGCGTCGTGAACACTGAAGCTTTCTTT
CDR3aa: CSVEDPGQQSVVNTEAFF

d_gene: -
abundance: once
j_gene: TRBJ1-2
v_gene: TRBV7-9
CDR3nt: TGTGCCAGCAGCCCCGTTGGATCTAACTATGGCTACACCTTC
CDR3aa: CASSPVGSNYGYTF

d_gene: -
abundance: -
j_gene: TRBJ1-4
v_gene: TRBV19
CDR3nt: TGTGCCAGTACTCTACAGGCAACTAATGAAAAACTGTTTTTT
CDR3aa: CASTLQATNEKLFF

d_gene: TRBD1
abundance: once
j_gene: TRBJ1-2
v_gene: TRBV30
CDR3nt: TGTGCCTGGAGTGTAAGACAGGGGCTAATCGGCTACACCTTC
CDR3aa: CAWSVRQGLIGYTF

d_gene: TRBD1
abundance: medium-sized
j_gene: TRBJ1-1
v_gene: TRBV2
CDR3nt: TGTGCCAGCAGTGAACCGACAGGGAGGTATGACACTGAAGCTTTCTTT
CDR3aa: CASSEPTGRYDTEAFF

d_gene: -
abundance: once
j_gene: TRBJ1-2
v_gene: TRBV15
CDR3nt: TGTGCCACCAGCCCTGCCAACCTGGCTAACTATGGCTACACCTTC
CDR3aa: CATSPANLANYGYTF

d_gene: TRBD2
abundance: -
j_gene: TRBJ2-3
v_gene: TRBV9
CDR3nt: TGTGCCAGCAGCCGGGAGGGAACAGGGACGTTGGCAGATACGCAGTATTTT
CDR3aa: CASSREGTGTLADTQYF

d_gene: -
abundance: -
j_gene: TRBJ2-2
v_gene: TRBV27
CDR3nt: TGTGCCAGCAGTTTTTCCCCACAGGGAGCCGGGGAGCTGTTTTTT
CDR3aa: CASSFSPQGAGELFF

d_gene: -
abundance: -
j_gene: TRBJ1-1
v_gene: TRBV15
CDR3nt: TGTGCCACCAGCAGAACGGCACCTATGAACACTGAAGCTTTCTTT
CDR3aa: CATSRTAPMNTEAFF

d_gene: -
abundance: once
j_gene: TRBJ1-4
v_gene: TRBV2
CDR3nt: TGTGCCAGCAGTGAAAAGGGTACAGGACCAACTAATGAAAAACTGTTTTTT
CDR3aa: CASSEKGTGPTNEKLFF

d_gene: TRBD1
abundance: -
j_gene: TRBJ2-2
v_gene: TRBV27
CDR3nt: TGTGCCAGCAGTCATCTACCGACAGGGGCCGGGGAGCTGTTTTTT
CDR3aa: CASSHLPTGAGELFF

d_gene: TRBD1
abundance: -
j_gene: TRBJ1-2
v_gene: TRBV4-1
CDR3nt: TGCGCCAGCAGCCAAGGGGACAGGGTTGCGGATGGCTACACCTTC
CDR3aa: CASSQGDRVADGYTF

d_gene: TRBD1
abundance: -
j_gene: TRBJ2-2
v_gene: TRBV12-5
CDR3nt: TGTGCTAGTGGGTCGGACAGGGTCTACACCGGGGAGCTGTTTTTT
CDR3aa: CASGSDRVYTGELFF